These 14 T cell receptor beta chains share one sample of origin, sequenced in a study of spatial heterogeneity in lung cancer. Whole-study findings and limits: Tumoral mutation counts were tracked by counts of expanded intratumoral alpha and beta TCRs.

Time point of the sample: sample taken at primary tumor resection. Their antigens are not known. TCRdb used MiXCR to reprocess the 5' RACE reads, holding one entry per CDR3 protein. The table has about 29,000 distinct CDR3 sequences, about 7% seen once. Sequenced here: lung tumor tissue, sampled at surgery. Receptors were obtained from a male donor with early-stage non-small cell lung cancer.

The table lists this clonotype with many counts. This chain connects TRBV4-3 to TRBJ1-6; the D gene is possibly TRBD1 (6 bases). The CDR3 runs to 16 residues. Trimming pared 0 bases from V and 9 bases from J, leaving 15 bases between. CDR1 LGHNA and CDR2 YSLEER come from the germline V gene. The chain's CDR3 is CASSQEIRGAFSPLHF. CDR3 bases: TGCGCCAGCAGCCAAGAAATTCGGGGGGCTTTTTCACCCCTCCACTTT.

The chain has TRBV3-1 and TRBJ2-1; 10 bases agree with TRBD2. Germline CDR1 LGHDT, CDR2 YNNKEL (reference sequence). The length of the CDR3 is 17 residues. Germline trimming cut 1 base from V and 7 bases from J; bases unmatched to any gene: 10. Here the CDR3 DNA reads TGTGCCAGCAGCCAAGTGGCTAGCGGGGGCCCCGGGAATGAGCAGTTCTTC. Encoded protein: CASSQVASGGPGNEQFF.

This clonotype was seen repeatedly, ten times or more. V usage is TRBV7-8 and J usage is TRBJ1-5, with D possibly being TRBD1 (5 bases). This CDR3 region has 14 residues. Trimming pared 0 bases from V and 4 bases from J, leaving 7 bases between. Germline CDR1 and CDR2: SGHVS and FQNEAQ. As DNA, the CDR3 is TGTGCCAGCAGCTTAGCTGGGGGTAATCAGCCCCAGCATTTT. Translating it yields CASSLAGGNQPQHF.

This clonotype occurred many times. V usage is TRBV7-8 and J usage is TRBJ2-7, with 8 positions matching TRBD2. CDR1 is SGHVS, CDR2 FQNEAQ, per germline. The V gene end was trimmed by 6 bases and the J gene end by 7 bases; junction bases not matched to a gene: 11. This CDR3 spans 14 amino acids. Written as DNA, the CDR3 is TGTGCCAGCAGGCCCCGGACCCGCGGGAGGGAGCAGTACTTC. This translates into CASRPRTRGREQYF.

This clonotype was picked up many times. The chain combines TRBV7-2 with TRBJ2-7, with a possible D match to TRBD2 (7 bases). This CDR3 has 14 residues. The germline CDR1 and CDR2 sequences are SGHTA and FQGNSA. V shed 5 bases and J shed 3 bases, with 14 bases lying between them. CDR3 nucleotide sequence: TGTGCCAGCAGCAGATACAGGGAGGGCTACGAGCAGTACTTC. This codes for CASSRYREGYEQYF.

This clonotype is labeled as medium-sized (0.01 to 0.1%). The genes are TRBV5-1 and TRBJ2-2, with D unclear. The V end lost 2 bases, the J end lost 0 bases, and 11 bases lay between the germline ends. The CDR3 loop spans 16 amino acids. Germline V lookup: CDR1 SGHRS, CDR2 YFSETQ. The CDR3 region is CASSFPGPSNTGELFF. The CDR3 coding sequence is TGCGCCAGCAGCTTTCCTGGACCTTCGAACACCGGGGAGCTGTTTTTT.

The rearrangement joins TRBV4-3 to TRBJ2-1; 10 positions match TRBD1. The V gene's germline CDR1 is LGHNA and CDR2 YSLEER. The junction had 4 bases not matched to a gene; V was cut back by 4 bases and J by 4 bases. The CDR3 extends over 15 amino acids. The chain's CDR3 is CASSRTGGGYNEQFF. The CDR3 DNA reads TGCGCCAGCAGCCGGACAGGGGGGGGGTACAATGAGCAGTTCTTC.

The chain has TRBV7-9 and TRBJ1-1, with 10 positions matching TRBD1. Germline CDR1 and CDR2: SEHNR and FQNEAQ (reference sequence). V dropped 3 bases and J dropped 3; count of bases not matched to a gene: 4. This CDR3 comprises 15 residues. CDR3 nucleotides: TGTGCCAGCAGCTTCAGACAGGGGGCAGACACTGAAGCTTTCTTT. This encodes CASSFRQGADTEAFF.

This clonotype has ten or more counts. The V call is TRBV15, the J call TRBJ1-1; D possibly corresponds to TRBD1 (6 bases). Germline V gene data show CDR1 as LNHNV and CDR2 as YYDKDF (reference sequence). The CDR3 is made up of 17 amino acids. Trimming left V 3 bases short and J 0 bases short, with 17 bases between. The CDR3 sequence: CATSRAQGVYMNTEAFF. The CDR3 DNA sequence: TGTGCCACCAGCAGGGCACAGGGAGTTTATATGAACACTGAAGCTTTCTTT.

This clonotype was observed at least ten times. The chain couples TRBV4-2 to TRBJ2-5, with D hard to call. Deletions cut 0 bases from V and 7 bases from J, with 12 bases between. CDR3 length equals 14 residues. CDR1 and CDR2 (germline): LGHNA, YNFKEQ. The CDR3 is CASSQDWEEGTQYF. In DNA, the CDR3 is TGTGCCAGCAGCCAAGACTGGGAAGAAGGGACCCAGTACTTC.

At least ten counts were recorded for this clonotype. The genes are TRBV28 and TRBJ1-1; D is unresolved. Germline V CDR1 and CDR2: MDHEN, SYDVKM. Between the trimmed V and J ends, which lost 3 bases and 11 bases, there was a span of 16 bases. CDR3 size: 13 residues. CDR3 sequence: CASSFRQVGKAFF. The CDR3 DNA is TGTGCCAGCAGTTTTCGGCAGGTCGGGAAGGCTTTCTTT.

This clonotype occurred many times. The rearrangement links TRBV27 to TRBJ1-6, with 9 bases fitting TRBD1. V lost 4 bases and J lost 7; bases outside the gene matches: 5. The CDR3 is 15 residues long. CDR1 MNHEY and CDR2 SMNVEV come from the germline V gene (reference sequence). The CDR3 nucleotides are TGTGCCAGCAGTTGGGGACAGGGAAGGAATTCACCCCTCCACTTT. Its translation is CASSWGQGRNSPLHF.

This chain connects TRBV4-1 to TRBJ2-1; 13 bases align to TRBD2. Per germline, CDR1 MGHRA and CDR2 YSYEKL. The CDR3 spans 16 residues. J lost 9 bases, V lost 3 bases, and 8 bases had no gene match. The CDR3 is CASSQAGTSGTSEQFF. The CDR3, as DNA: TGCGCCAGCAGCCAGGCCGGGACTAGCGGGACGAGTGAGCAGTTCTTC.

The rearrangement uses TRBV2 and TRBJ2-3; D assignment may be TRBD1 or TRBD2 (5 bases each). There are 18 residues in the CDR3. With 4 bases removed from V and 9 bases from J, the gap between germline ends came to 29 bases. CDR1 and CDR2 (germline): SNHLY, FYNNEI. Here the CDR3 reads CASSAIPGTSIGIITQYF. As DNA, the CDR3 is TGTGCCAGCAGTGCGATCCCCGGGACCTCAATTGGAATAATAACGCAGTATTTT.